This TCR beta chain was observed in a study of cytomegalovirus exposure and HLA in healthy donors. Study findings and constraints: An ancestry cluster, one associated with Asian ancestry, reportedly showed fewer N-insertions than the approximately 670-donor mean in a later analysis. TCR beta V- and J-gene trimming, according to a later analysis, was linked to a missense DCLRE1C variant. Apparent HLA restriction characterized most CMV-associated TCR beta chains in a later analysis.

Germline assignment: CDR1 MNHEY and CDR2 SMNVEV (reference sequence). V was pared by 4 bases and J by 1 base, with 10 bases between. The CDR3 totals 14 residues. Regarding this clone: What it binds is unknown.

The PCR had 60 Vbeta and 13 Jbeta primers. Per the authors' pipeline: A later analysis tallied tens of millions of unique TCR beta chains, 10 million to 12 million of them shared. Here immunoSEQ multiplex PCR was the method, and the copy in TCRdb shows in-frame clones only, minus some. The V and J calls and clone size were taken over from that table, and D and trimming were inferred from the DNA. In the table there are nearly 110,000 clones, about 76% of which are singletons. Sequenced sample: PBMCs. This receptor was identified in a woman aged 45-65 years in good health and CMV-seropositive. The chain joins TRBV27 to TRBJ1-1; TRBD1 is a possible D gene (6 bases). CDR3 region: CASSWTDQNTEAFF. Written as DNA, the CDR3 is TGTGCCAGCAGTTGGACAGACCAGAACACTGAAGCTTTCTTT.